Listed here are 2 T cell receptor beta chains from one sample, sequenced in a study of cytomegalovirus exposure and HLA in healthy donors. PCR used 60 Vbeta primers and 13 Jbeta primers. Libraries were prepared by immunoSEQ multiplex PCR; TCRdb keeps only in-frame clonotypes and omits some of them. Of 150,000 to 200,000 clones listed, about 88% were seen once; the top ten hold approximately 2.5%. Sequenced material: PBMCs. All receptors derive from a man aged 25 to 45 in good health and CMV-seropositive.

CDR3 coding DNA: TGTGCCATCAGTGGGACAGGGGGCGTTAGACAAGAGACCCAGTACTTC. Translation gives CAISGTGGVRQETQYF. V is TRBV10-3 and J is TRBJ2-5; 11 bases align to TRBD1. CDR1 is ENHRY, CDR2 SYGVKD, per germline. The trim removed 4 bases at V and 2 bases at J, leaving 6 bases unmatched. This CDR3 contains 16 residues.

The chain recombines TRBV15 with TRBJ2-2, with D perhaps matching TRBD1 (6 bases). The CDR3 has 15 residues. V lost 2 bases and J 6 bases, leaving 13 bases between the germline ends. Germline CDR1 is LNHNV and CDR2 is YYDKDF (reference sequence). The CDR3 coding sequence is TGTGCCACCAGCAGACTGCAGGGGTTCGCCGGGGAGCTGTTTTTT. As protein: CATSRLQGFAGELFF.